Listed here is a single T cell receptor (beta chain). Antigen: not known. This entry is derived from a study of T cell responses to AZD1222 COVID-19 vaccine. General observations from the study: An increase in Spike-specific TCR breadth and depth was observed after two AZD1222 doses.

The length of the CDR3 is 15 residues. Trimming cost V 0 bases and J 4 bases; bases outside gene matches: 2. CDR1 MNHEY and CDR2 SVGAGI come from the germline V gene. Only in-frame clones appear in the TCRdb table, and some are missing; sequencing was by immunoSEQ multiplex PCR. This sample has about 120,000 clones, with 90% found just once. This sequence joins TRBV6-5 and TRBJ2-3, with 9 bases identical to TRBD2. The source was peripheral blood, collected on day 0 of AZD1222 vaccination. The TCR was taken from an adult in good health. The CDR3 sequence is CASSYSSGSSDTQYF. DNA for the CDR3: TGTGCCAGCAGTTACTCTAGCGGGAGTTCAGATACGCAGTATTTT.